This is a list of T cell receptor beta chains from one sample in a study of graft-versus-host responses after intestinal transplantation. Libraries were prepared by immunoSEQ multiplex PCR; TCRdb keeps only in-frame clonotypes and omits some of them. The table includes tens of thousands of clones, 75% to 90% detected once. The sample consisted of PBMCs, taken around 28 days after intestinal transplant. These receptors all come from a human patient who received an intestinal transplant, so some T cells may come from the graft donor. CDR3s include the opening cysteine and the closing phenylalanine or tryptophan. A D gene is named only where the DNA matches it firmly. Part of the rows lack a size; the others show once, few, many or a class for expanded clones.

D	J	V	size	DNA	CDR3
-	TRBJ1-6	TRBV6-4	-	TGTGCCAGCAGCGAGACAGTTAGTCGGGGGGTTAATAATTCACCCCTCCACTTT	CASSETVSRGVNNSPLHF
-	TRBJ2-4	TRBV9	-	TGTGCCAGCAGCGACCCGGGCGGGGCGGACATTCAGTACTTC	CASSDPGGADIQYF
-	TRBJ1-2	TRBV5-1	-	TGCGCCAGCAGCTTGGACTCGGGACGGGGCTATGGCTACACCTTC	CASSLDSGRGYGYTF
-	TRBJ2-7	TRBV5-1	once	TGCGCCAGCAGCCGAAGTACCTACGAGCAGTACTTC	CASSRSTYEQYF
-	TRBJ2-5	TRBV2	-	TGTGCCAGCAGTGAAGGAGACTTGCTACAAGAGACCCAGTACTTC	CASSEGDLLQETQYF
TRBD1	TRBJ2-7	TRBV2	once	TGTGCCAGCAGCCGCGACAGGGGTTACCACGAGCAGTACTTC	CASSRDRGYHEQYF
TRBD1	TRBJ1-2	TRBV6-1	-	TGTGCCAGCAGTGAACCGGGACAGGGGACTAACTATGGCTACACCTTC	CASSEPGQGTNYGYTF
TRBD1	TRBJ1-3	TRBV25-1	-	TGTGCCAGCCCCCTGGACAGGGCTAAAGGAAACACCATATATTTT	CASPLDRAKGNTIYF
TRBD1	TRBJ2-1	TRBV6-5	-	TGTGCCAGCAGCCCCCGGGACAGCCTAAACAATGAGCAGTTCTTC	CASSPRDSLNNEQFF
TRBD1	TRBJ2-2	TRBV7-3	once	TGTGCCAGCAGCATCACAGGGGGAAGGACCGGGGAGCTGTTTTTT	CASSITGGRTGELFF
-	TRBJ2-1	TRBV4-1	once	TGCGCCAGCAGCCTTCTGGGGCCTAGCTTGGTGAGCTCCTACAATGAGCAGTTCTTC	CASSLLGPSLVSSYNEQFF
TRBD1	TRBJ2-7	TRBV6-5	-	TGTGCCAGCAGTGACTGGGACAGGGCGTACGAGCAGTACTTC	CASSDWDRAYEQYF
TRBD2	TRBJ2-3	TRBV6-6	-	TGTGCCAGCAGTTACACTAGCGGGAGCACAGATACGCAGTATTTT	CASSYTSGSTDTQYF
TRBD1	TRBJ1-4	TRBV5-4	few	TGTGCCAGCAGTTCAGGGACAGGTCAAGAAAAACTGTTTTTT	CASSSGTGQEKLFF
-	TRBJ2-5	TRBV11-2	-	TGTGCCAGCAGCCCCGGCAGGTCACTACAAGAGACCCAGTACTTC	CASSPGRSLQETQYF
TRBD2	TRBJ2-7	TRBV7-2	-	TGTGCCAGCAGCCCGGGACTAGCGGGGTACGAGCAGTACTTC	CASSPGLAGYEQYF
-	TRBJ1-1	TRBV7-9	-	TGTGCCAGCAGCCCCGACGCCTCTGAAGCTTTCTTT	CASSPDASEAFF
-	TRBJ2-7	TRBV28	-	TGTGCCAGCAGTTTTGGGGGGAGAGCCTACGAGCAGTACTTC	CASSFGGRAYEQYF
-	TRBJ1-6	TRBV2	-	TGTGCCAGCAGTGAACGGGACGTCTCCTATAATTCACCCCTCCACTTT	CASSERDVSYNSPLHF
TRBD1	TRBJ2-2	TRBV25-1	-	TGTGCCAGCAGTGAATTTGGCAGGGGGCCTTTCACCGGGGAGCTGTTTTTT	CASSEFGRGPFTGELFF
-	TRBJ1-5	TRBV11-2	-	TGTGCCAGCAGCTTAAGAACAGGGATCAATCAGCCCCAGCATTTT	CASSLRTGINQPQHF
-	TRBJ2-7	TRBV2	-	TGTGCCAGCAGTGACCCCTTCTACGAGCAGTACTTC	CASSDPFYEQYF
-	TRBJ2-7	TRBV11-2	-	TGTGCCAGCAGCCCTGGTGTTCGGGGCTACGAGCAGTACTTC	CASSPGVRGYEQYF
-	TRBJ1-5	TRBV6-1	-	TGTGCCAGCAGTCCCCCAGAGGGCAATCAGCCCCAGCATTTT	CASSPPEGNQPQHF
-	TRBJ2-2	TRBV19	few	TGTGCCAGTAGTATAAAGGGACCCGGGGAGCTGTTTTTT	CASSIKGPGELFF
-	TRBJ2-5	TRBV28	-	TGTGCCAGCAGTTTCGCAGGGAGGTCCCGAAAAGAGACCCAGTACTTC	CASSFAGRSRKETQYF
-	TRBJ1-2	TRBV19	-	TGTGCCAGTAGGCTGGGACTCCCATCCGGCTATGGCTACACCTTC	CASRLGLPSGYGYTF
TRBD2	TRBJ2-7	TRBV4-2	-	TGTGCCAGCAGCCGAGCGGGGGGCCGTGACGAGCAGTACTTC	CASSRAGGRDEQYF
-	TRBJ2-4	TRBV18	-	TGTGCCAGCTCGCTCTCTATCCCAGGGGTCGCCGTGCTAGCCAAAAACATTCAGTACTTC	CASSLSIPGVAVLAKNIQYF
-	TRBJ1-3	TRBV28	-	TGTGCCAGCAGTTTGTCCAGTTCTCTTGGAAACACCATATATTTT	CASSLSSSLGNTIYF
TRBD1	TRBJ1-2	TRBV29-1	-	TGCAGCGTTGTAGACAGGGGCTACGGTGGCTACACCTTC	CSVVDRGYGGYTF
-	TRBJ1-6	TRBV9	-	TGTGCCAGCAGCGTACGGGGGTGGAATTCACCCCTCCACTTT	CASSVRGWNSPLHF
-	TRBJ1-4	TRBV5-1	-	TGCGCCTCCCACGACAGCCCTAATGAAAAACTGTTTTTT	CASHDSPNEKLFF
-	TRBJ1-2	TRBV6-5	-	TGTGCCAGCACCGACAGTCGAGGGTTCGGCTACACCTTC	CASTDSRGFGYTF
-	TRBJ2-7	TRBV27	-	TGTGCCAGCAGTTTAACGGGGGCCAATATATACGAGCAGTACTTC	CASSLTGANIYEQYF
-	TRBJ2-1	TRBV4-1	-	TGCGCCAGCAGCCAAGAAACGGACAGCTACAATGAGCAGTTCTTC	CASSQETDSYNEQFF
-	TRBJ1-3	TRBV27	-	TGTGCCAGCAGTTTATCGGTCCCAGGTCGTGGTTCAAGAAACACCATATATTTT	CASSLSVPGRGSRNTIYF
TRBD2	TRBJ2-7	TRBV14	-	TGTGCCAGCAGCCAAATAGCTAGCGGGAGTTGGAACGAGCAGTACTTC	CASSQIASGSWNEQYF
TRBD1	TRBJ2-5	TRBV10-3	-	TGTGCCATCGGGGAGACAGGGGAAGAGACCCAGTACTTC	CAIGETGEETQYF
-	TRBJ2-7	TRBV5-8	few	TGTGCCAGCAGCTTGCTAGGGAACGAGCAGTACTTC	CASSLLGNEQYF
-	TRBJ2-7	TRBV6-1	-	TGTGCCAGCAGTGAAGCGGGGGGTAGCTCCTACGAGCAGTACTTC	CASSEAGGSSYEQYF
-	TRBJ2-7	TRBV10-3	-	TGTGCCATCAGTGACCTTGGGGCCTACGAGCAGTACTTC	CAISDLGAYEQYF
TRBD2	TRBJ2-7	TRBV4-1	once	TGCGCCAGCAGCCAAGGACTAGCGGGAGCCGACGAGCAGTACTTC	CASSQGLAGADEQYF
-	TRBJ1-5	TRBV12-5	-	TGTGCTAGTGCCGCCCCAGACAGACAGCCCCAGCATTTT	CASAAPDRQPQHF
TRBD2	TRBJ2-3	TRBV9	-	TGTGCCAGCAGCATTAGCGGGAGCACAGATACGCAGTATTTT	CASSISGSTDTQYF
-	TRBJ2-3	TRBV7-9	-	TGTGCCAGCAGCTTAGTAGGGCCAAGCACAGATACGCAGTATTTT	CASSLVGPSTDTQYF
-	TRBJ2-1	TRBV20-1	-	TGCAGTGCTAACATTAACAATGAGCAGTTCTTC	CSANINNEQFF
-	TRBJ2-7	TRBV19	-	TGTGCCAGTAGTATATTTCAGGGAGACGAGCAGTACTTC	CASSIFQGDEQYF
TRBD2	TRBJ2-1	TRBV18	-	TGTGCCAGCTCAGTAACTAGCGGGCCACCCTACAATGAGCAGTTCTTC	CASSVTSGPPYNEQFF
-	TRBJ2-5	TRBV6-6	-	TGTGCCAGCAGTTACTCGAGCCTAGGGGGTGAGACCCAGTACTTC	CASSYSSLGGETQYF